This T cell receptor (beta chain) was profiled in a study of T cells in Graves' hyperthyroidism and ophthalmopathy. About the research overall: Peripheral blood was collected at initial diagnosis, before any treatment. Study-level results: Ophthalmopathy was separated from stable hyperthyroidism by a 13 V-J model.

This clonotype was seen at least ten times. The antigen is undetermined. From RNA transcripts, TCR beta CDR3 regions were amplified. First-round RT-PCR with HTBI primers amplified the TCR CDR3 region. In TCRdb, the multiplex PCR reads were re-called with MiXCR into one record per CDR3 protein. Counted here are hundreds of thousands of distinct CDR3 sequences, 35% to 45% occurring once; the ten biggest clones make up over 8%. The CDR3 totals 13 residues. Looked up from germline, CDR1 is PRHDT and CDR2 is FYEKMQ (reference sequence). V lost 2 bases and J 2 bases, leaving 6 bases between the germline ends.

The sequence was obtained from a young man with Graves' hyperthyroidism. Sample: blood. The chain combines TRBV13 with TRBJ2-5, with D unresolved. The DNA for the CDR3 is TGTGCCAGCAGCTTAATGGAACAAGAGACCCAGTACTTC. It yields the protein CASSLMEQETQYF.